Only one count was recorded for the clone carrying this T cell receptor (beta chain). This entry comes from a study of graft-versus-host responses after intestinal transplantation. Study-wide context: Anti-thymocyte globulin was used for induction in all recipients, who then took tacrolimus and steroids for roughly 3 years.

Deletions cut 7 bases from V and 3 bases from J, with 15 bases between. The CDR3 runs 14 residues. Looked up from germline, CDR1 is SQVTM and CDR2 is ANQGSEA. Repertoires were generated with immunoSEQ multiplex PCR, while TCRdb's copy carries only in-frame clones and drops some. Of approximately 16,000 clones in the sample, around 64% were seen once. Tissue processing of the graft released intraepithelial and lamina propria lymphocytes from it. This chain joins TRBV29-1 and TRBJ2-2; D might be TRBD1 or TRBD2, each matching 5 bases. The receptor's source is a human patient who received an intestinal transplant, so some T cells may come from the graft donor. This sample comprised ileum tissue, obtained around 690 days after intestinal transplantation. The chain's CDR3 is CSGSTGTYTGELFF. The CDR3 nucleotides read TGCAGCGGGAGTACCGGGACCTACACCGGGGAGCTGTTTTTT.